The 22 T cell receptor beta chains given below trace back to one sample, sequenced in a study of cytomegalovirus exposure and HLA in healthy donors. The PCR ran on 60 Vbeta and 13 Jbeta primers. Libraries were prepared by immunoSEQ multiplex PCR; TCRdb keeps only in-frame clonotypes and omits some of them. The sample lists over 150,000 clones; roughly 85% were seen once. Source material: PBMCs. The receptor set was obtained from a boy aged 2-15 years in good health and CMV-seronegative.

This clone was detected a few times. The CDR3 DNA is TGTGCCAGCAGCCCTAACCGGACAGGTCCGAGCTCTGGAAACACCATATATTTT. Translating gives CASSPNRTGPSSGNTIYF. The chain is built from TRBV7-2 and TRBJ1-3; 7 bases are shared with TRBD1. This CDR3 region has 18 residues. J gave up 0 bases and V 5 bases, and 13 bases lay outside the gene matches. Germline V gene lookup returns CDR1 SGHTA and CDR2 FQGNSA.

V and J are TRBV15 and TRBJ2-2; D not certain. CDR1 and CDR2 (germline): LNHNV, YYDKDF (reference sequence). Trimming removed 5 bases at V and 3 bases at J, with 7 bases between. The CDR3 consists of 13 residues. The CDR3 spells CATSAEYTGELFF. The CDR3 DNA sequence: TGTGCCACCAGCGCCGAGTACACCGGGGAGCTGTTTTTT.

The chain is built from TRBV7-9 and TRBJ2-5; 8 bases map to TRBD2. Per germline, CDR1 SEHNR and CDR2 FQNEAQ (reference sequence). The CDR3 runs 17 residues. J lost 0 bases, V lost 1 base, and 7 bases had no gene match. The CDR3 protein is CASSLGGLAGYQETQYF. The CDR3 DNA sequence: TGTGCCAGCAGCTTAGGTGGATTAGCGGGGTACCAAGAGACCCAGTACTTC.

This sequence joins TRBV11-2 and TRBJ2-1; TRBD2 matches 11 bases. The CDR3 is 16 residues long. Per germline, CDR1 SGHAT and CDR2 FQNNGV. Germline trimming cut 3 bases from V and 8 bases from J; bases unmatched to any gene: 9. The CDR3 region is CASSLATSGSMHEQFF. The CDR3 nucleotides read TGTGCCAGCAGCTTGGCCACTAGCGGGAGTATGCATGAGCAGTTCTTC.

This sequence joins TRBV5-1 and TRBJ2-2, with TRBD2 as a possible D gene (5 bases). The CDR3 contains 19 residues. Per the germline V gene, CDR1 is SGHRS and CDR2 is YFSETQ. The V gene lost 5 bases and the J gene lost 3 bases, with 26 bases spanning the gap. The CDR3 protein is CASRNPGGEPTQDTGELFF. The DNA of the CDR3 is TGCGCCAGCAGAAATCCTGGAGGAGAGCCCACCCAAGACACCGGGGAGCTGTTTTTT. The full variable domain, its missing parts supplied by reference TRBV5-1 and TRBJ2-2, is KAGVTQTPRYLIKTRGQQVTLSCSPISGHRSVSWYQQTPGQGLQFLFEYFSETQRNKGNFPGRFSGRQFSNSRSEMNVSTLELGDSALYLCASRNPGGEPTQDTGELFFGEGSRLTVL.

The chain has TRBV28 and TRBJ2-3; perhaps TRBD1 as D (6 bases). CDR3 size: 11 residues. Looked up from germline, CDR1 is MDHEN and CDR2 is SYDVKM. Trimming shortened V by 7 bases and J by 6 bases, and 8 bases separated the two germline ends. In nucleotides, the CDR3 is TGTGCCAGCAAAGACAGGGATACGCAGTATTTT. This translates into CASKDRDTQYF.

CDR3 bases: TGTGCCAGCAGTTCCCGCCTCAGTGGAGATACGCAGTATTTT. Protein product: CASSSRLSGDTQYF. The gene calls are TRBV28 and TRBJ2-3, with unresolved D. Germline loops: CDR1 MDHEN, CDR2 SYDVKM. V gave up 4 bases and J gave up 5 bases, with 13 bases separating them. The CDR3 runs 14 residues.

J is TRBJ2-7 and V is TRBV6-5, with 12 positions matching TRBD1. The CDR3 has 15 residues. Losses at the gene ends were 6 bases for V and 4 bases for J; bases not matched to a gene: 7. CDR1 and CDR2 (germline): MNHEY, SVGAGI. CDR3: CASRAGTGGSYEQYF. CDR3 in DNA: TGTGCCAGCAGAGCCGGGACAGGGGGCTCATACGAGCAGTACTTC.

Comments on this clone: This sample includes further DNA sequences coding for the same CDR3. The V call is TRBV7-9, the J call TRBJ2-3; possibly TRBD2 for D (6 bases). The germline V gene encodes CDR1 SEHNR and CDR2 FQNEAQ (reference sequence). This CDR3 spans 12 amino acids. V lost 5 bases and J lost 5, with 8 bases in between. CDR3 residues: CASSPRGDTQYF. In nucleotides, the CDR3 is TGTGCCAGCAGCCCGCGGGGAGATACGCAGTATTTT.

This clone appeared once. The genes are TRBV4-1 and TRBJ2-1, with 7 bases lining up with TRBD2. Germline CDR1 is MGHRA and CDR2 is YSYEKL. This CDR3 has 21 residues. The V and J ends lost 3 bases and 0 bases, in that order; junction bases with no gene match: 20. CDR3 DNA: TGCGCCAGCAGCCATGTCTTCGCGGGAGCCCTATCCAAAAACTCCTACAATGAGCAGTTCTTC. It yields the protein CASSHVFAGALSKNSYNEQFF.

The chain carries TRBV16 and TRBJ2-3; maybe TRBD1 (5 bases). Germline CDR1 reads KGHSY; CDR2 reads FQNENV. The ends were cut back, 0 bases at V and 2 bases at J, with 12 bases in the middle. The CDR3 spans 16 residues. The CDR3 DNA reads as TGTGCCAGCAGCCAATCGGGGCGGTATCCCACAGATACGCAGTATTTT. Translated, it gives CASSQSGRYPTDTQYF. The full variable domain, its missing parts supplied by reference TRBV16 and TRBJ2-3, is GEEVAQTPKHLVRGEGQKAKLYCAPIKGHSYVFWYQQVLKNEFKFLISFQNENVFDETGMPKERFSAKCLPNSPCSLEIQATKLEDSAVYFCASSQSGRYPTDTQYFGPGTRLTVL.

V gene TRBV7-2 combines with J gene TRBJ1-2; D is uncertain. Germline CDR1 is SGHTA and CDR2 is FQGNSA. This CDR3 region has 14 residues. The V and J ends lost 3 bases and 5 bases respectively, with 13 bases between them. The CDR3 coding sequence is TGTGCCAGCAGCTTCCACCGGGTGCAGTATGGCTACACCTTC. This sequence encodes CASSFHRVQYGYTF.

The CDR3 coding sequence is TGTGCCAGTAATACAGGGGGGAGTCAGCCCCAGCATTTT. Encoded protein: CASNTGGSQPQHF. The chain carries TRBV19 and TRBJ1-5; 8 bases map to TRBD1. J lost 6 bases, V lost 7 bases, and 5 bases had no gene match. The CDR3 is made up of 13 amino acids. Germline V gene data show CDR1 as LNHDA and CDR2 as SQIVND (reference sequence).

J is TRBJ1-5 and V is TRBV6-1, with unresolved D. Trimming took off 2 bases at V and 0 bases at J, with 8 bases between the two ends. The CDR3 totals 15 residues. Germline CDR1 is MNHNS and CDR2 is SASEGT. In DNA form, the CDR3 reads TGTGCCAGCAGTGAATCCCAGAATAGCAATCAGCCCCAGCATTTT. Protein sequence: CASSESQNSNQPQHF.

V and J are TRBV7-9 and TRBJ2-1; weak D call: TRBD2 (7 bases). The CDR3 is 15 amino acids. Germline V gene sequence: CDR1 SEHNR, CDR2 FQNEAQ (reference sequence). Trimming shortened V by 5 bases and J by 7 bases, and 18 bases separated the two germline ends. CDR3 in amino acids: CASSHLRGRGNEQFF. CDR3 DNA sequence: TGTGCCAGCAGCCACTTACGGGGGAGGGGGAATGAGCAGTTCTTC.

The chain joins TRBV10-3 to TRBJ1-1, with 7 bases lining up with TRBD1. Unmatched junction bases numbered 11, after V lost 2 bases and J lost 5 bases. CDR1 and CDR2 from the germline V gene are ENHRY and SYGVKD. The CDR3 loop spans 16 amino acids. The CDR3 region is CAISEGRTGGATEAFF. The CDR3 DNA reads TGTGCCATCAGTGAGGGGCGGACAGGAGGAGCGACTGAAGCTTTCTTT.

The chain employs TRBV18 and TRBJ1-1; D remains unclear. Germline V gives CDR1 KGHSH, CDR2 LQKENI. The germline V and J ends were trimmed by 0 bases and 1 base, with 6 bases remaining between them. This CDR3 is built from 14 residues. The CDR3 nucleotides read TGTGCCAGCTCACCACCGTCCCGGAACACTGAAGCTTTCTTT. It is translated as CASSPPSRNTEAFF.

The V and J genes are TRBV10-3 and TRBJ2-1; a weak D match, TRBD2 (6 bases). Trimming cost V 6 bases and J 6 bases, with 15 bases left between them. The CDR3 runs to 14 residues. Germline V gene lookup returns CDR1 ENHRY and CDR2 SYGVKD. This chain's CDR3 is CAISPGDSVNEQFF. In DNA form, the CDR3 reads TGTGCCATCAGCCCTGGGGACTCCGTCAATGAGCAGTTCTTC.

The V gene is TRBV6-1, the J gene TRBJ1-2; D is unclear. Trimming pared 4 bases from V and 4 bases from J, leaving 7 bases between. The CDR3 is made up of 12 amino acids. The germline gives CDR1 MNHNS, CDR2 SASEGT. CDR3: CASSGSSYGYTF. The CDR3 region has the DNA TGTGCCAGCAGTGGTTCCAGCTATGGCTACACCTTC.

The CDR3 DNA follows: TGTGCCAGCAGCGGAAGAGGGCCCAAGTCGGATACGCAGTATTTT. Translated, it gives CASSGRGPKSDTQYF. The chain carries TRBV11-1 and TRBJ2-3, with D perhaps TRBD2 (5 bases). The CDR3 is made up of 15 amino acids. V was cut by 5 bases and J by 6 bases, with 18 bases left in between. Germline V gene data show CDR1 as SGHAT and CDR2 as FQDESV (reference sequence).

The chain combines TRBV27 with TRBJ2-7, with TRBD1 identical over 8 bases. The CDR3 contains 14 residues. Per the germline V gene, CDR1 is MNHEY and CDR2 is SMNVEV (reference sequence). V was clipped by 3 bases and J by 2 bases; unmatched bases: 3. The CDR3 DNA reads TGTGCCAGCAGTTTTACAGGGGGGACCTACGAGCAGTACTTC. As protein: CASSFTGGTYEQYF.

In nucleotides, the CDR3 is TGTGCCAGCGGGCATAACTCTTCTCGGACGGGAAACTATGGCTACACCTTC. As protein: CASGHNSSRTGNYGYTF. The J gene is TRBJ1-2, the V gene TRBV9; D is uncertain. V lost 7 bases and J 2 bases, leaving 24 bases between the germline ends. Germline CDR1 and CDR2: SGDLS and YYNGEE. The CDR3 contains 17 residues. Supplemented by reference TRBV9 and TRBJ1-2, the full variable domain reads DSGVTQTPKHLITATGQRVTLRCSPRSGDLSVYWYQQSLDQGLQFLIQYYNGEERAKGNILERFSAQQFPDLHSELNLSSLELGDSALYFCASGHNSSRTGNYGYTFGSGTRLTVV.